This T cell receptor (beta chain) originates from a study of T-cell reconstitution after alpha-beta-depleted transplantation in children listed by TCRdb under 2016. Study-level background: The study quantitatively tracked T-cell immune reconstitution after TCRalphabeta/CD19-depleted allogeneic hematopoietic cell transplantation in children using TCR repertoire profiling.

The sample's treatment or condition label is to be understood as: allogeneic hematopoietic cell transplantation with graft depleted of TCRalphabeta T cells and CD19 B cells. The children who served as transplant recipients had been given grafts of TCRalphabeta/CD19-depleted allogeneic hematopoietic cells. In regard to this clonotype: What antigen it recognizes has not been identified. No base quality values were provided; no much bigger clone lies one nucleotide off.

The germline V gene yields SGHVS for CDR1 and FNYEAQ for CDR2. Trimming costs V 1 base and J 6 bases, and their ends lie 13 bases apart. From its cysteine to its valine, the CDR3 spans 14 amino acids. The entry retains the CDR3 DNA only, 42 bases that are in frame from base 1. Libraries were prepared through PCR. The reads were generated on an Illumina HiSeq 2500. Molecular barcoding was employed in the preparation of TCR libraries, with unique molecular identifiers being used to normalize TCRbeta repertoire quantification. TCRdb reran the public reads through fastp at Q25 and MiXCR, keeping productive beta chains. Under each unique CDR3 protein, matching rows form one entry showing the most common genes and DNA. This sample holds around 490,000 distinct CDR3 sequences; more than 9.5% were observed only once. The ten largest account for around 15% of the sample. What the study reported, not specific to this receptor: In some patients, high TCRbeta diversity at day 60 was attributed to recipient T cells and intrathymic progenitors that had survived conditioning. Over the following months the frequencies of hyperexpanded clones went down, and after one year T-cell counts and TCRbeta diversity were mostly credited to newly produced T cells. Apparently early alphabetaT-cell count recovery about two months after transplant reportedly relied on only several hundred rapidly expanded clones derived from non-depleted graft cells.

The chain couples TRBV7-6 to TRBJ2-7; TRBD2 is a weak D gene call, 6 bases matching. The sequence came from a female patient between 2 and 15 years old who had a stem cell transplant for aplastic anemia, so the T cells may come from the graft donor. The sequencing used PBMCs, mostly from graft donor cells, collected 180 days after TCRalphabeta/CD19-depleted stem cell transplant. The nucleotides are TGTGCCAGCAGCTTAGGGGGAGCGGGTGGCGAGCAGTACGTC. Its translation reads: CASSLGGAGGEQYV.